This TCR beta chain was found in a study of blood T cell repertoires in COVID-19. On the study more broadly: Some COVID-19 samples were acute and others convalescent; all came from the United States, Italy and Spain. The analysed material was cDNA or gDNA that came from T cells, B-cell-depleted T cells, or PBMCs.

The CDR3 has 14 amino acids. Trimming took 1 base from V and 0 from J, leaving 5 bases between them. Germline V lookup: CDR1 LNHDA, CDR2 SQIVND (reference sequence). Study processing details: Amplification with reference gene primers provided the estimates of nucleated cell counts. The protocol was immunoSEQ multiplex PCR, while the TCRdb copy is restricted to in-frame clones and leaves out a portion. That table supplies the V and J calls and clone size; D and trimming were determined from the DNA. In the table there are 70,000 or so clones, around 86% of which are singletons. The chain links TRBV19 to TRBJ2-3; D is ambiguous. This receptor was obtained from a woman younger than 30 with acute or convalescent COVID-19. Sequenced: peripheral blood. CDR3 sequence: CASSIGSSTDTQYF. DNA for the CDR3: TGTGCCAGTAGTATAGGTTCTAGCACAGATACGCAGTATTTT.